This T cell receptor beta chain was documented in a study of blood T cell repertoires in COVID-19. Study-level information: Spain, Italy and the United States supplied samples that represented acute and convalescent COVID-19. Nucleic acid was either cDNA or gDNA, and it came from T cells, B-cell-depleted T cells, or PBMCs.

The CDR3 extends over 12 amino acids. The ends were cut back, 5 bases at V and 8 bases at J, with 12 bases in the middle. Germline CDR1 is SEHNR and CDR2 is FQNEAQ (reference sequence). Authors' analysis steps: From reference gene primer amplification, estimates of nucleated cell counts were derived. Produced via immunoSEQ multiplex PCR; TCRdb's table is partial and in-frame only. V and J calls plus clone size are reproduced from that table; the DNA served to infer D and trimming. Here the sample spans around 100,000 clones, around 90% being singletons. Specimen: peripheral blood. The chain uses TRBV7-9 and TRBJ1-2; D might be TRBD1 (5 bases). This receptor was identified in a man between 45 and 60 years old with active or convalescent COVID-19. CDR3 nucleotide sequence: TGTGCCAGCAGCAACCAGGGTGGAGGCTACACCTTC. Amino acids: CASSNQGGGYTF.